The 11 T cell receptor beta chains listed next were all sequenced from one sample in a study of Ad26.COV2.S vaccination and SARS-CoV-2 variants (dated by TCRdb to 2020 to 2023). The sample's treatment or condition label, in plain terms: 15 to 20 received Ad26.COV2.S at low or high dose, single or two shots; roughly five received placebo; per-sample allocation not given. Repertoires of vaccine and placebo recipients were sequenced from samples taken on day 63 after the first injection. To prepare the library, the immunoSEQ multiplex PCR assay was applied. In TCRdb, the immuneACCESS table is reduced to in-frame sequences with V and J assigned. These tables do not hold every clone; where another copy was compared, an unresolved V gene accounts for under half, and the others remain unexplained. In this sample the table shows approximately 500,000 clones, around nine tenths of which occur a single time. The leading ten clones occupy over 10% of the sample.

Specimen: peripheral blood, collected in a trial of Ad26.COV2.S vaccine versus placebo. The receptors shown here come from a person between 18 and 65 years old who received the Ad26.COV2.S COVID-19 vaccine or a placebo.

In its sample, this clone was seen a few times. V and J are TRBV19 and TRBJ1-1; 8 bases line up with TRBD1. Trimming took 1 base from V and 12 from J; bases not matched to a gene: 10. Germline V gene data show CDR1 as LNHDA and CDR2 as SQIVND (reference sequence). The CDR3 length is 14 residues. The CDR3 protein is CASSIVRIDRGTFF. CDR3 in DNA: TGTGCCAGTAGTATAGTGCGAATAGACAGGGGAACTTTCTTT. Full variable domain (remainder filled in from reference TRBV19 and TRBJ1-1): DGGITQSPKYLFRKEGQNVTLSCEQNLNHDAMYWYRQDPGQGLRLIYYSQIVNDFQKGDIAEGYSVSREKKESFPLTVTSAQKNPTAFYLCASSIVRIDRGTFFGQGTRLTVV.

This chain connects TRBV5-1 to TRBJ2-5, with D tentatively TRBD1 (6 bases). Germline V gives CDR1 SGHRS, CDR2 YFSETQ. The V end lost 2 bases, the J end lost 5 bases, and 13 bases lay between the germline ends. CDR3 length: 14 amino acids. The CDR3 region is CASSLATGLETQYF. In nucleotides, the CDR3 is TGCGCCAGCAGCTTAGCTACAGGGTTGGAGACCCAGTACTTC. The complete variable domain, with remaining parts taken from reference TRBV5-1 and TRBJ2-5, reads KAGVTQTPRYLIKTRGQQVTLSCSPISGHRSVSWYQQTPGQGLQFLFEYFSETQRNKGNFPGRFSGRQFSNSRSEMNVSTLELGDSALYLCASSLATGLETQYFGPGTRLLVL.

The gene calls are TRBV7-9 and TRBJ1-2, with unresolved D. The CDR3 is 15 residues long. Germline CDR1 SEHNR, CDR2 FQNEAQ (reference sequence). V lost 5 bases, J lost 8 bases, and 21 bases lay in between. The DNA for the CDR3 is TGTGCCAGCAGCCGCCCCCGGGAAGACCACGGGGGCTACACCTTC. This codes for CASSRPREDHGGYTF. Using reference TRBV7-9 and TRBJ1-2 for the parts outside the CDR3, the full variable domain is DTGVSQNPRHKITKRGQNVTFRCDPISEHNRLYWYRQTLGQGPEFLTYFQNEAQLEKSRLLSDRFSAERPKGSFSTLEIQRTEQGDSAMYLCASSRPREDHGGYTFGSGTRLTVV.

The chain links TRBV7-2 to TRBJ2-1; D not certain. V was pared by 3 bases and J by 9 bases, with 18 bases between. The CDR3 totals 15 residues. Germline V CDR1 and CDR2: SGHTA, FQGNSA. The CDR3 is CASSFRMGLLGEQFF. In DNA form, the CDR3 reads TGTGCCAGCAGCTTTCGAATGGGGTTACTTGGTGAGCAGTTCTTC.

The chain has TRBV28 and TRBJ2-3; D gene ambiguous. V dropped 2 bases and J dropped 6 bases, with 9 bases sitting between them. The CDR3 covers 13 residues. Per the germline V gene, CDR1 is MDHEN and CDR2 is SYDVKM. In nucleotides, the CDR3 is TGTGCCAGCAGTTTAAAGTGGCCCGATACGCAGTATTTT. Translated, it gives CASSLKWPDTQYF.

This clone has at least ten counts. The chain joins TRBV15 to TRBJ1-6; TRBD1 matches 9 bases. The V gene's germline CDR1 is LNHNV and CDR2 YYDKDF (reference sequence). The CDR3 sequence is 13 residues long. J was trimmed by 9 bases and V by 3 bases; bases with no gene match: 0. In nucleotides, the CDR3 is TGTGCCACCAGCAGGGACAGGGGTTCACCCCTCCACTTT. Its protein product is CATSRDRGSPLHF.

The rearrangement uses TRBV27 and TRBJ2-2; D is undetermined. Germline V gives CDR1 MNHEY, CDR2 SMNVEV (reference sequence). This CDR3 is 15 amino acids long. Trimming took 7 bases from V and 0 from J, leaving 12 bases between them. Here the CDR3 reads CASTRHNPNTGELFF. The CDR3 DNA follows: TGTGCCAGCACTCGGCACAACCCGAACACCGGGGAGCTGTTTTTT.

This clone was detected a few times. This rearrangement joins TRBV7-8 to TRBJ1-5; D ambiguous. This CDR3 spans 17 amino acids. V lost 4 bases, J lost 0 bases, and 16 bases lay in between. Germline CDR1 and CDR2: SGHVS and FQNEAQ. The CDR3 here is CASSSGYSQNSNQPQHF. CDR3 DNA sequence: TGTGCCAGCAGCTCGGGGTACAGTCAGAATAGCAATCAGCCCCAGCATTTT.

This clone was counted once. Within the sample, other DNA sequences also encode this same CDR3. The gene calls are TRBV7-9 and TRBJ2-5; no clear D. Per the germline V gene, CDR1 is SEHNR and CDR2 is FQNEAQ (reference sequence). The CDR3 contains 11 residues. The ends were cut back, 4 bases at V and 5 bases at J, with 5 bases in the middle. The CDR3 sequence: CASSSEETQYF. For the CDR3, the DNA is TGTGCCAGCAGCTCCGAGGAGACCCAGTACTTC.

The gene calls are TRBV18 and TRBJ2-7, with D hard to call. Between the trimmed V and J ends, which lost 1 base and 3 bases, there was a span of 7 bases. The CDR3 totals 13 residues. Germline V lookup: CDR1 KGHSH, CDR2 LQKENI. The CDR3 bases are TGTGCCAGCTCACCACGTGGCGGCTACGAGCAGTACTTC. It yields the protein CASSPRGGYEQYF.

V and J are TRBV29-1 and TRBJ1-1; TRBD1 might be the D (5 bases). V was shortened by 5 bases and J by 7 bases, with 17 bases between the two germline ends. CDR3 length equals 13 residues. Germline V gives CDR1 SQVTM, CDR2 ANQGSEA. CDR3 residues: CSVTRAGQHEAFF. The CDR3 bases are TGCAGCGTTACCAGGGCGGGGCAACATGAAGCTTTCTTT.